The entry that follows covers one T cell receptor beta chain sequence. Its specificity is unknown. The entry originates in a study of blood T cells in healthy people across ages. Study-wide findings and caveats: The unknown donor CMV status may have confounded expanded clonotype changes. Among T cells, TCR beta diversity per million cells dropped roughly linearly as age rose.

Each donor supplied roughly 9 milliliters of peripheral blood. Alongside a J-beta primer mix, a sample-barcoded 5' primer served in a second PCR lasting about 6 to 12 cycles. TCRdb ran MiXCR on the 5' RACE reads and lists one entry per CDR3 protein. This table holds roughly 800,000 distinct CDR3 sequences, 25% to 30% found once. The CDR3 contains 11 residues. The V end was cut by 1 base, the J end by 8 bases, with 5 bases between. Germline CDR1 and CDR2: PRHDT and FYEKMQ (reference sequence). The sample was also linked to a second study, of T cells of mothers and their children.

Sequenced input: blood. The rearrangement uses TRBV13 and TRBJ1-1; D is undetermined. The receptor was derived from a boy aged 5-17 years in good health. The CDR3 region is CASSLVQEAFF. CDR3 coding DNA: TGTGCCAGCAGCTTAGTACAGGAAGCTTTCTTT.